This TCR beta chain was captured in a study of low-dose radiotherapy and immunotherapy resistance in tumors. For the study at large: Dosing for Cohort 2 consisted of 1 Gy per fraction every two weeks, reaching a total of 13 Gy over 26 weeks.

Per the germline V gene, CDR1 is MNHGY and CDR2 is SAAAGT. The CDR3 loop spans 15 amino acids. J was trimmed by 4 bases and V by 4 bases; bases with no gene match: 6. With TRAV- and TRBV-specific primers, first-strand cDNA was made, covering the alpha and beta chains. The PCR that amplified TCRs ran for roughly 20 cycles, relying on a constant-region primer and a V-primer adapter. mRNA isolates were amplified via in vitro transcription. One entry per CDR3 protein, called by TCRdb with MiXCR from the reads. The sample carries approximately 90,000 distinct CDR3 sequences, 15% to 20% recorded once. Time point reported: before trial treatment. Donors received nivolumab, ipilimumab, aspirin, low-dose cyclophosphamide and low-dose radiotherapy. Each eligible patient had an advanced solid tumor, and these tumors lacked tumor-infiltrating lymphocytes.

The source material was PBMCs, sampled before treatment. The chain joins TRBV6-8 to TRBJ2-5; the match to TRBD2 covers 10 bases. The source is a male donor with prostate cancer. The CDR3 nucleotides read TGTGCCAGCAGTTCGGGACTAGCGTCCAGAGAGACCCAGTACTTC. Encoded protein: CASSSGLASRETQYF.